This T cell receptor (beta chain) came from a study of T-cell reconstitution after alpha-beta-depleted transplantation in children. The study, taken as a whole, reports: By about two months after transplant, alpha-beta T cells reportedly arose from several hundred graft clones that had expanded. T cells produced anew were the main source of T-cell counts and diversity one year after transplant. Recipient T cells and thymic progenitors that survived gave rise to the high TCRbeta diversity observed at day 60 in some patients.

Unique molecular identifiers were incorporated when the TCRbeta library was constructed. Each CDR3 protein gets one entry after TCRdb re-called the PCR reads with MiXCR. This table has about 290,000 distinct CDR3 sequences, just over 7.5% appearing once. The V end lost 0 bases, the J end lost 3 bases, and 5 bases lay between the germline ends. Per the germline V gene, CDR1 is SQVTM and CDR2 is ANQGSEA. The CDR3 loop spans 12 amino acids. This clonotype was observed many times. No antigen is known for it. This receptor was taken from a female patient between 2 and 15 years old who had a stem cell transplant for Fanconi anemia, so the T cells may come from the graft donor. The chain links TRBV29-1 to TRBJ2-5; D is unclear. This material consisted of peripheral blood, taken 360 days after TCRalphabeta/CD19-depleted stem cell transplant. CDR3 sequence (DNA): TGCAGCGTTGAAGAAACAGAAGAGACCCAGTACTTC. Residues: CSVEETEETQYF. Variable domain in full (rest from reference TRBV29-1 and TRBJ2-5): SAVISQKPSRDICQRGTSLTIQCQVDSQVTMMFWYRQQPGQSLTLIATANQGSEATYESGFVIDKFPISRPNLTFSTLTVSNMSPEDSSIYLCSVEETEETQYFGPGTRLLVL.